The next 28 T cell receptor beta chains were all read from a single sample in a study of blood T cell repertoires in COVID-19. The table came from immunoSEQ multiplex PCR; TCRdb's copy has only in-frame clones and leaves some out. The table includes more than 95,000 clones, roughly 80% detected once. The specimen was peripheral blood. These receptors came from an elderly woman with acute or convalescent COVID-19.

The J gene is TRBJ2-5, the V gene TRBV7-2; TRBD2 matches at 13 bases. The CDR3 covers 18 residues. Trimming at V came to 5 bases and at J to 1 base, leaving 10 bases not matched to a gene. From germline, CDR1 is SGHTA and CDR2 FQGNSA. DNA of the CDR3: TGTGCCAGCAGCCCCCCCCCGGGGACTAGCGGGATCCAAGAGACCCAGTACTTC. This encodes CASSPPPGTSGIQETQYF.

The chain couples TRBV11-2 to TRBJ1-2; 8 nucleotides line up with TRBD1. Germline CDR1 and CDR2: SGHAT and FQNNGV. With V trimmed by 5 bases and J by 6 bases, 8 bases remained unmatched. The CDR3 extends over 14 amino acids. The CDR3: CASSPWTGKDGYTF. The DNA of the CDR3 is TGTGCCAGCAGCCCCTGGACAGGGAAGGATGGCTACACCTTC.

The gene calls are TRBV5-1 and TRBJ2-3, with TRBD2 identical over 10 bases. V shed 1 base and J 4 bases; nucleotides not matched to a gene: 3. The CDR3 consists of 15 residues. The germline gives CDR1 SGHRS, CDR2 YFSETQ. CDR3 sequence reads: CASSLSGRAADTQYF. The DNA of the CDR3 is TGCGCCAGCAGCTTGAGCGGGAGGGCCGCAGATACGCAGTATTTT.

The chain links TRBV24-1 to TRBJ2-1; 8 bases are shared with TRBD2. The J segment lost 7 bases and the V segment lost 4 bases, leaving 5 bases of the junction unmatched. The CDR3 has 14 residues. Germline V gives CDR1 KGHDR, CDR2 SFDVKD. CDR3 nucleotides: TGTGCCACCAGTGACAGGACTAGCCCGAATGAGCAGTTCTTC. Its protein product is CATSDRTSPNEQFF.

The rearrangement joins TRBV19 to TRBJ2-6; D possibly corresponds to TRBD1 (5 bases). The CDR3 is made up of 14 amino acids. CDR1 and CDR2 from the germline V gene are LNHDA and SQIVND (reference sequence). V was pared by 7 bases and J by 2 bases, with 9 bases between. The CDR3 loop is CASTGSAGANVLTF. The CDR3 DNA is TGTGCCAGTACAGGGTCGGCTGGGGCCAACGTCCTGACTTTC.

The chain combines TRBV5-4 with TRBJ2-5; TRBD2 aligns across 7 bases. This CDR3 has 13 amino acids. CDR1 and CDR2 from the germline V gene are SGHNT and YYREEE (reference sequence). Losses at the gene ends were 4 bases for V and 5 bases for J; bases not matched to a gene: 5. The CDR3 protein is CASSREGGETQYF. The CDR3 region has the DNA TGTGCCAGCAGCAGGGAGGGAGGGGAGACCCAGTACTTC.

CDR3: CASSPMFAGAYEQYF. The DNA for the CDR3 is TGCGCCAGCAGCCCAATGTTTGCGGGGGCCTACGAGCAGTACTTC. J is TRBJ2-7 and V is TRBV5-1, with 7 bases identical to TRBD2. CDR3 length: 15 residues. Losses at the gene ends were 4 bases for V and 2 bases for J; bases not matched to a gene: 9. The germline gives CDR1 SGHRS, CDR2 YFSETQ.

In this sample, this clone turned up once. The chain has TRBV2 and TRBJ2-4; the D is unclear. This CDR3 is 15 amino acids long. Germline V gene sequence: CDR1 SNHLY, CDR2 FYNNEI. Deletions cut 3 bases from V and 3 bases from J, with 12 bases between. The CDR3 sequence: CASSDSGLGKNIQYF. In DNA form, the CDR3 reads TGTGCCAGCAGTGACTCCGGTCTCGGCAAAAACATTCAGTACTTC.

The chain carries TRBV5-6 and TRBJ1-5, with D possibly TRBD1 on 5 matching bases. CDR1 and CDR2 from the germline V gene are SGHDT and YYEEEE. The CDR3 is 15 residues long. Trimming took off 3 bases at V and 3 bases at J, with 13 bases between the two ends. The DNA for the CDR3 is TGTGCCAGCAGCTGGGGCGTCAACAACAATCAGCCCCAGCATTTT. Amino acid sequence: CASSWGVNNNQPQHF.

The chain has TRBV6-5 and TRBJ2-7; D may be TRBD2 (6 bases). The germline gives CDR1 MNHEY, CDR2 SVGAGI. The CDR3 has 14 residues. Trimming pared 5 bases from V and 0 bases from J, leaving 11 bases between. The CDR3 DNA is TGTGCCAGCAGTAAGACTAGTTACTCCTACGAGCAGTACTTC. Its translation: CASSKTSYSYEQYF.

V gene TRBV6-1 combines with J gene TRBJ1-5; D perhaps matches TRBD1 (5 bases). CDR1 is MNHNS and CDR2 is SASEGT in the germline V gene. V lost 2 bases and J 6 bases, leaving 11 bases between the germline ends. The CDR3 is 14 amino acids. CDR3 DNA: TGTGCCAGCAGTGAAAACGGGGGATTTCAGCCCCAGCATTTT. Residues: CASSENGGFQPQHF.

This chain connects TRBV18 to TRBJ2-1; 14 bases align to TRBD2. The CDR3 is 16 residues long. Trimming took 5 bases from V and 7 from J; bases not matched to a gene: 7. CDR1 is KGHSH, CDR2 LQKENI, per germline. As DNA, the CDR3 is TGTGCCAGCTCATCTGGACTAGCGGGAGGATCAAATGAGCAGTTCTTC. This sequence encodes CASSSGLAGGSNEQFF.

The chain recombines TRBV12-5 with TRBJ2-5; 8 nucleotides agree with TRBD1. Germline assignment: CDR1 LGHNT and CDR2 FRNRAP. Trimming removed 0 bases from V and 5 bases from J; junction bases left unmatched: 5. CDR3 length: 15 residues. In DNA form, the CDR3 reads TGTGCTAGTGGTTTGGTACAGGGGGATAGGGAGACCCAGTACTTC. Translating gives CASGLVQGDRETQYF.

The genes are TRBV28 and TRBJ1-2; 7 positions agree with TRBD1. This CDR3 has 15 residues. Losses at the gene ends were 4 bases for V and 2 bases for J; bases not matched to a gene: 7. Germline loops: CDR1 MDHEN, CDR2 SYDVKM. CDR3 bases: TGTGCCAGCAGTTCCTCCACAGGGGCGAACTATGGCTACACCTTC. Protein sequence: CASSSSTGANYGYTF.

This chain joins TRBV6-2 or TRBV6-3 and TRBJ2-1; 8 nucleotides line up with TRBD1. This CDR3 has 15 amino acids. Germline CDR1 MNHEY, CDR2 SVGEGT. The J segment lost 0 bases and the V segment lost 5 bases, leaving 3 bases of the junction unmatched. CDR3: CASSHDRGSYNEQFF. The CDR3 DNA is TGTGCCAGCAGTCACGACAGGGGCTCCTACAATGAGCAGTTCTTC.

The chain has TRBV7-7 and TRBJ2-1; 7 bases align to TRBD2. The CDR3 is 13 residues long. After removal of 1 base from V and 12 bases from J, the junction contained 6 bases not matched to a gene. Germline CDR1 reads SSHAT; CDR2 reads FNYEAQ (reference sequence). For the CDR3, the DNA is TGTGCCAGCAGCTTAGGGACTAGAGAAATGCAGTTCTTC. Translation: CASSLGTREMQFF.

This sequence joins TRBV11-2 and TRBJ2-7; D call uncertain. This CDR3 is built from 13 residues. Germline assignment: CDR1 SGHAT and CDR2 FQNNGV. Trimming removed 0 bases at V and 2 bases at J, with 5 bases between. The CDR3 DNA is TGTGCCAGCAGCTTAGACAGGCCCTACGAGCAGTACTTC. This sequence encodes CASSLDRPYEQYF.

The rearrangement joins TRBV4-1 to TRBJ1-1; no definite D call. CDR1 and CDR2 from the germline V gene are MGHRA and YSYEKL. V was trimmed by 0 bases and J by 5 bases, leaving 10 bases between them. The CDR3 runs to 14 residues. CDR3 residues: CASSQEVGRTEAFF. CDR3 sequence (DNA): TGCGCCAGCAGCCAAGAGGTCGGGAGGACTGAAGCTTTCTTT.

The V gene is TRBV7-9, the J gene TRBJ2-2, with TRBD2 identical over 8 bases. This CDR3 region has 15 residues. The germline V gene has CDR1 SEHNR and CDR2 FQNEAQ (reference sequence). V shed 4 bases and J 9 bases; nucleotides not matched to a gene: 10. In nucleotides, the CDR3 is TGTGCCAGCAGCTGGCCCACAGCGGGAGAAAGGGAGCTGTTTTTT. Translation: CASSWPTAGERELFF.

The chain couples TRBV10-1 to TRBJ2-1; D not certain. The CDR3 spans 12 residues. In germline, CDR1 is WNHNN, CDR2 SYGVQD (reference sequence). V was cut by 2 bases and J by 7 bases, with 6 bases left in between. The CDR3, as DNA: TGCGCCAGCAGTGAGCGGGTTAATGAGCAGTTCTTC. Its protein is CASSERVNEQFF.

The CDR3 bases are TGTGCCAGCAGCGCTTTCTGGGACTCGTTTAGCTCCTACGAGCAGTACGTC. The encoded protein is CASSAFWDSFSSYEQYV. This rearrangement joins TRBV9 to TRBJ2-7, with TRBD2 as a possible D gene (6 bases). V was trimmed by 3 bases and J by 0 bases, leaving 19 bases between them. The CDR3 runs 17 residues. The V gene's germline CDR1 is SGDLS and CDR2 YYNGEE.

This clone was seen only a few times. The CDR3 DNA sequence: TGTGCCACCAGTGATTTAGGCGGGTGGGATACGCAGTATTTT. This translates into CATSDLGGWDTQYF. The chain carries TRBV24-1 and TRBJ2-3; the D gene is possibly TRBD2 (5 bases). Germline V gene sequence: CDR1 KGHDR, CDR2 SFDVKD. The V gene lost 1 base and the J gene lost 6 bases, with 10 bases spanning the gap. This CDR3 has 14 residues.

This chain uses TRBV6-5 with TRBJ1-1, with 7 positions matching TRBD1. CDR1 is MNHEY, CDR2 SVGAGI, per germline. The CDR3 contains 11 residues. The V gene end was trimmed by 4 bases and the J gene end by 10 bases; junction bases not matched to a gene: 3. DNA for the CDR3: TGTGCCAGCAGTTGGGCAGGGGGAGCTTTCTTT. Its protein product is CASSWAGGAFF.

The V gene is TRBV5-1, the J gene TRBJ1-3; the D gene is possibly TRBD1 (6 bases). Trimming cost V 4 bases and J 0 bases, with 11 bases left between them. Germline V gene data show CDR1 as SGHRS and CDR2 as YFSETQ. The CDR3 totals 15 residues. The DNA for the CDR3 is TGCGCCAGCAGCCCGGACAGTTCCTCTGGAAACACCATATATTTT. Its protein product is CASSPDSSSGNTIYF.

This chain links TRBV21-1 with TRBJ1-5. TRBV21-1 represents a pseudogene. CDR3 length: 15 residues. This CDR3 reads CASFRKEGSNQPQHF. The CDR3 region has the DNA TGTGCCAGCTTTAGAAAGGAGGGTAGCAATCAGCCCCAGCATTTT.

The chain carries TRBV5-4 and TRBJ2-2; TRBD2 agrees at 8 bases. Per germline, CDR1 SGHNT and CDR2 YYREEE (reference sequence). V lost 4 bases, J lost 4 bases, and 6 bases stayed unmatched. This CDR3 comprises 15 residues. CDR3 coding DNA: TGTGCCAGCAGCCCGGGGACTAGTGGCACCGGGGAGCTGTTTTTT. It yields the protein CASSPGTSGTGELFF.

This clone showed up just a few times. The chain carries TRBV7-2 and TRBJ2-3, with 9 bases aligning to TRBD2. Per the germline V gene, CDR1 is SGHTA and CDR2 is FQGNSA. The CDR3 is 18 amino acids. V was pared by 1 base and J by 5 bases, with 13 bases of the junction left unmatched. In DNA, the CDR3 is TGTGCCAGCAGCTTAGGACTCTATGGCGGGAGGGCCGGAGATACGCAGTATTTT. As protein: CASSLGLYGGRAGDTQYF.

The V call is TRBV19, the J call TRBJ2-2; 7 bases align to TRBD2. Germline CDR1 is LNHDA and CDR2 is SQIVND (reference sequence). Germline trimming cut 7 bases from V and 3 bases from J; bases unmatched to any gene: 8. The CDR3 totals 15 residues. The CDR3 DNA follows: TGTGCCAGTACCATCGGGGGAGGGGACACCGGGGAGCTGTTTTTT. Protein: CASTIGGGDTGELFF.